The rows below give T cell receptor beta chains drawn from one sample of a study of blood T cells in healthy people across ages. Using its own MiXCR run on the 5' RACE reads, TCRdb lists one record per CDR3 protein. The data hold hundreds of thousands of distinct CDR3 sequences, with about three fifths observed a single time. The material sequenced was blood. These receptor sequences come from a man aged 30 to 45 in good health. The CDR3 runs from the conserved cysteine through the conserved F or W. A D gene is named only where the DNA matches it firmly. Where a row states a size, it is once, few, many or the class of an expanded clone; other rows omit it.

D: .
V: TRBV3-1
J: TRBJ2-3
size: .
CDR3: CASSQWTTPWDAQYF
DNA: TGTGCCAGCAGCCAGTGGACAACGCCTTGGGATGCGCAGTATTTT

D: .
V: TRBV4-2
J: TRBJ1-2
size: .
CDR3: CASSPQPRTGTSYGYTF
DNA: TGTGCCAGCAGCCCCCAACCCCGGACCGGGACGAGCTATGGCTACACCTTC

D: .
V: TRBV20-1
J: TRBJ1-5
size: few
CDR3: CSASKQGVLSNQPQHF
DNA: TGCAGTGCTTCGAAACAAGGGGTACTTAGCAATCAGCCCCAGCATTTT

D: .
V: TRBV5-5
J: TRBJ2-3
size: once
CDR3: CVSSLLSGDTDTQYF
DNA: TGTGTCAGCAGCCTACTAAGCGGAGACACAGATACGCAGTATTTT

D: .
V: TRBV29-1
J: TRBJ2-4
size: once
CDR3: CSVVETGKDIQYF
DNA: TGCAGCGTTGTTGAGACAGGAAAAGACATTCAGTACTTC

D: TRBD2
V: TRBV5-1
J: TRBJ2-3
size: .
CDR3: CASSLGLAGVLRDTQYF
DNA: TGCGCCAGCAGCTTGGGGCTAGCGGGCGTGCTTCGAGATACGCAGTATTTT

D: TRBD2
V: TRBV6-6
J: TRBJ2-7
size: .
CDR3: CASSPPGLADYNEQYF
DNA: TGTGCCAGCAGTCCTCCCGGACTAGCGGACTACAATGAGCAGTACTTC

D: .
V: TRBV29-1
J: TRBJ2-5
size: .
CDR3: CSVVGVETQYF
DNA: TGCAGCGTCGTCGGGGTTGAGACCCAGTACTTC

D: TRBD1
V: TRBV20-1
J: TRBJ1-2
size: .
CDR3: CSARGPSSGGPLRGGYTF
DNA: TGCAGTGCTAGAGGGCCTTCCTCAGGGGGACCCCTTAGAGGTGGCTACACCTTC

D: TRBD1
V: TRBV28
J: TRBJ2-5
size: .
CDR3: CASSSTLTGEETQYF
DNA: TGTGCCAGCAGTTCTACCTTGACAGGGGAAGAGACCCAGTACTTC

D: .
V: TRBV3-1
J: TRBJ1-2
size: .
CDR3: CASGQEGGGYTF
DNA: TGTGCCAGCGGCCAAGAAGGAGGTGGCTACACCTTC

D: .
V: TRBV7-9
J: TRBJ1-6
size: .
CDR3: CASSGLQAGNSPLHF
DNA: TGTGCCAGCAGCGGCCTACAGGCTGGAAATTCACCCCTCCACTTT

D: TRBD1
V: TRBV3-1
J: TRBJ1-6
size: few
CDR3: CASSGGDRDNSPLHF
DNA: TGTGCCAGCAGCGGGGGGGACAGGGACAATTCACCCCTCCACTTT

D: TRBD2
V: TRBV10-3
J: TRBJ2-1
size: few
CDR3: CAISDLGLAGGNEQFF
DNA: TGTGCCATCAGTGACCTAGGACTAGCGGGAGGGAATGAGCAGTTCTTC

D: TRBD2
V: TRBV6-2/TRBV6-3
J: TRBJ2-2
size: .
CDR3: CAGRTSNTGELFF
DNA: TGTGCCGGCCGGACTAGTAACACCGGGGAGCTGTTTTTT

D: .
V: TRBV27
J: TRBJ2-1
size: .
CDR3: CASRRTRTGYNEQFF
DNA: TGTGCCAGCAGACGTACAAGGACTGGCTACAATGAGCAGTTCTTC

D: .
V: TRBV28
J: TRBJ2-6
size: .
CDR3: CASTPVAESSGANVLTF
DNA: TGTGCCAGCACTCCCGTCGCGGAAAGCTCTGGGGCCAACGTCCTGACTTTC

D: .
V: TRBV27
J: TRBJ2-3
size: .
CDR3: CASSHGTDTQYF
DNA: TGTGCCAGCTCGCACGGCACAGATACGCAGTATTTT